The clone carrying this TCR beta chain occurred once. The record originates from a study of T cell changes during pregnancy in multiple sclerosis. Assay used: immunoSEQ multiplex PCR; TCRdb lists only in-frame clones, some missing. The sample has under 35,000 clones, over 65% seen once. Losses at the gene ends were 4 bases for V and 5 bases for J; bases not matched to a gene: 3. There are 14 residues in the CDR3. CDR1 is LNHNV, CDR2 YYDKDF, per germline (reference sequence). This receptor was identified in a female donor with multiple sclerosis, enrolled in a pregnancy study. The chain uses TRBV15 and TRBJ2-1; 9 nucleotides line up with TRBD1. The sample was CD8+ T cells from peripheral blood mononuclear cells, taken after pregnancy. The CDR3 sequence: CATSNRDRDNEQFF. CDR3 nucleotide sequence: TGTGCCACCAGCAACCGGGACAGGGACAATGAGCAGTTCTTC. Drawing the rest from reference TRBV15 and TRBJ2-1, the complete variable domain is DAMVIQNPRYQVTQFGKPVTLSCSQTLNHNVMYWYQQKSSQAPKLLFHYYDKDFNNEADTPDNFQSRRPNTSFCFLDIRSPGLGDTAMYLCATSNRDRDNEQFFGPGTRLTVL.